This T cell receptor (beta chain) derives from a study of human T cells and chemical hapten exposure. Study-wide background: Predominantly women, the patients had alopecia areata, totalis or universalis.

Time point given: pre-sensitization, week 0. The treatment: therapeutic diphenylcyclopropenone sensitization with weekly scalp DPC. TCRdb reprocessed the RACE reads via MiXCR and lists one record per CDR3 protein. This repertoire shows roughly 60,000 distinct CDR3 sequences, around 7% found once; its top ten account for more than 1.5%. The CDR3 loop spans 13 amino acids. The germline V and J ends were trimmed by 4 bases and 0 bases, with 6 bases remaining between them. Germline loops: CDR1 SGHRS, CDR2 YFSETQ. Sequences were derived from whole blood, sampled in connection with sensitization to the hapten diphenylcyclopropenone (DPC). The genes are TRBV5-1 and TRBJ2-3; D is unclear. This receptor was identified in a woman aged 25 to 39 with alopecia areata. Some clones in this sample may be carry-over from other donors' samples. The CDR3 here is CASSPYSTDTQYF. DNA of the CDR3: TGCGCCAGCAGCCCCTACAGCACAGATACGCAGTATTTT.